The next 11 T cell receptor beta chains were all read from a single sample in a study of T cells in Graves' hyperthyroidism and ophthalmopathy. TCR beta CDR3 regions were amplified from RNA. Using the HTBI primer set, a first-round RT-PCR was run on the TCR CDR3. TCRdb recomputed calls from the multiplex PCR reads with MiXCR, one row per CDR3 protein. This table holds approximately 620,000 distinct CDR3 sequences, roughly 15% found once. The sequenced sample consisted of blood. The source is a woman aged 40 to 49 with Graves' ophthalmopathy.

This chain uses TRBV7-6 with TRBJ2-1, with D unclear. The CDR3 totals 13 residues. Germline V CDR1 and CDR2: SGHVS, FNYEAQ. With 5 bases removed from V and 5 bases from J, the gap between germline ends came to 10 bases. The CDR3 is CASSLPENNEQFF. The CDR3 bases are TGTGCCAGCAGCCTGCCGGAAAACAATGAGCAGTTCTTC.

In this sample, this clonotype turned up a few times. The genes are TRBV28 and TRBJ1-4; a weak D match, TRBD1 (6 bases). V was shortened by 0 bases and J by 10 bases, with 21 bases between the two germline ends. CDR3 length: 17 residues. The germline V gene has CDR1 MDHEN and CDR2 SYDVKM. The CDR3 region has the DNA TGTGCCAGCAGTTTATGGGCGGACAGAGAAAAAATGGGAAAACTGTTTTTT. This encodes CASSLWADREKMGKLFF.

This rearrangement joins TRBV6-4 to TRBJ2-2; D not resolved. Germline assignment: CDR1 MRHNA and CDR2 SNTAGT. Deletions cut 6 bases from V and 0 bases from J, with 14 bases between. The CDR3 covers 16 residues. The DNA for the CDR3 is TGTGCCAGCAGCCCCGGACGGATCGCGAACACCGGGGAGCTGTTTTTT. Protein: CASSPGRIANTGELFF.

This clonotype was observed once. The junction does not match germline at one end; this may be a read error. This chain links TRBV27 with TRBJ1-2; D unresolved. The germline V gene encodes CDR1 MNHEY and CDR2 SMNVEV (reference sequence). The CDR3 spans 13 residues. The CDR3 is CASSSDGLGGHTF. In DNA, the CDR3 is TGTGCCAGCAGTTCCGACGGGTTGGGTGGCCACACCTTC.

This clonotype came up many times. This chain joins TRBV5-1 and TRBJ2-7; unclear D gene. Trimming stripped 4 bases from V and 3 bases from J, with 14 bases between. The CDR3 is 14 amino acids. CDR1 is SGHRS, CDR2 YFSETQ, per germline. CDR3 protein: CASSTGSPGYEQYF. In DNA form, the CDR3 reads TGCGCCAGCAGCACCGGGTCCCCCGGCTACGAGCAGTACTTC.

This clonotype was seen at least ten times. The V gene is TRBV6-1, the J gene TRBJ2-3; TRBD2 aligns across 11 bases. This CDR3 is 17 amino acids long. Germline CDR1 and CDR2: MNHNS and SASEGT. J gave up 5 bases and V 8 bases, and 15 bases lay outside the gene matches. CDR3 sequence reads: CASRQGSTSGTLDTQYF. CDR3 nucleotides: TGTGCCAGCCGACAGGGGTCGACTAGCGGGACGTTAGATACGCAGTATTTT.

The chain couples TRBV20-1 to TRBJ1-2; D is unresolved. V shed 1 base and J shed 8 bases, with 8 bases lying between them. CDR1 and CDR2 from the germline V gene are DFQATT and SNEGSKA (reference sequence). The CDR3 loop spans 11 amino acids. The CDR3 is CSARVLLGYTF. The CDR3 coding sequence is TGCAGTGCTAGAGTCCTCTTGGGCTACACCTTC.

The rearrangement uses TRBV11-2 and TRBJ2-7, with 9 bases lining up with TRBD2. The V and J ends lost 1 base and 6 bases, in that order; junction bases with no gene match: 7. The CDR3 has 15 amino acids. Germline CDR1 SGHAT, CDR2 FQNNGV. The CDR3 DNA sequence: TGTGCCAGCAGCTTAGTAAGTTTAGCGGGAGTCGAGCAGTACTTC. Encoded protein: CASSLVSLAGVEQYF.

The table lists this clonotype with a few counts. The V gene is TRBV28, the J gene TRBJ1-2; 10 nucleotides align to TRBD1. This CDR3 has 15 residues. Germline-derived CDR1 and CDR2 are MDHEN and SYDVKM. The V segment lost 8 bases and the J segment 5 bases; nucleotides outside the gene matches: 11. The CDR3 region is CASASRDRGLYGYTF. Here the CDR3 DNA reads TGTGCCAGCGCCAGCCGGGACAGGGGCCTATATGGCTACACCTTC.

This clonotype was recorded many times. The chain recombines TRBV6-6 with TRBJ1-6, with 10 bases matching TRBD1. The germline gives CDR1 MNHNY, CDR2 SVGAGI (reference sequence). CDR3 length: 14 residues. After removal of 2 bases from V and 9 bases from J, the junction contained 1 base not matched to a gene. CDR3 protein: CASSYRDRGSPLHF. The CDR3 DNA sequence: TGTGCCAGCAGTTACAGGGACAGGGGTTCACCCCTCCACTTT.

This clonotype was detected a few times. The chain joins TRBV30 to TRBJ2-3; 8 nucleotides agree with TRBD1. V lost 2 bases, J lost 4 bases, and 5 bases stayed unmatched. CDR1 and CDR2 from the germline V gene are GTSNPN and SVGIG (reference sequence). The CDR3 extends over 14 amino acids. This CDR3 reads CAWSRGQGADTQYF. As DNA, the CDR3 is TGTGCCTGGAGTAGAGGACAGGGTGCAGATACGCAGTATTTT. The whole variable domain, remainder taken from reference TRBV30 and TRBJ2-3, is SQTIHQWPATLVQPVGSPLSLECTVEGTSNPNLYWYRQAAGRGLQLLFYSVGIGQISSEVPQNLSASRPQDRQFILSSKKLLLSDSGFYLCAWSRGQGADTQYFGPGTRLTVL.